This T cell receptor beta chain was captured by sequencing in a study of blood T cell repertoires in COVID-19. Whole-study context: Whether acute or convalescent, the COVID-19 samples came from the United States, Italy and Spain.

A Seattle source enrolled patients during active infection and followed them longitudinally. This CDR3 has 14 amino acids. The V gene end was trimmed by 5 bases and the J gene end by 7 bases; junction bases not matched to a gene: 9. Per the germline V gene, CDR1 is SGHVS and CDR2 is FQNEAQ. In the original analysis: Amplifying reference gene primers gave estimates of nucleated cell counts. Assay: immunoSEQ multiplex PCR; the TCRdb copy retains only in-frame clones and omits some. The V and J calls and the clone size are those of that table, but D and trimming were determined from the DNA. The table includes roughly 90,000 clones, under 85% detected once.

Sequencing was done on a sample of peripheral blood. This chain connects TRBV7-8 to TRBJ2-5; 8 bases are a match to TRBD1. This TCR was recovered from a woman older than 75 with COVID-19, enrolled during active disease. The CDR3 here is CASSRGQGGMTQYF. CDR3 bases: TGTGCCAGCAGCCGAGGACAGGGAGGAATGACCCAGTACTTC. The variable domain in full, completed from reference TRBV7-8 and TRBJ2-5, reads GAGVSQSPRYKVAKRGQDVALRCDPISGHVSLFWYQQALGQGPEFLTYFQNEAQLDKSGLPSDRFFAERPEGSVSTLKIQRTQQEDSAVYLCASSRGQGGMTQYFGPGTRLLVL.